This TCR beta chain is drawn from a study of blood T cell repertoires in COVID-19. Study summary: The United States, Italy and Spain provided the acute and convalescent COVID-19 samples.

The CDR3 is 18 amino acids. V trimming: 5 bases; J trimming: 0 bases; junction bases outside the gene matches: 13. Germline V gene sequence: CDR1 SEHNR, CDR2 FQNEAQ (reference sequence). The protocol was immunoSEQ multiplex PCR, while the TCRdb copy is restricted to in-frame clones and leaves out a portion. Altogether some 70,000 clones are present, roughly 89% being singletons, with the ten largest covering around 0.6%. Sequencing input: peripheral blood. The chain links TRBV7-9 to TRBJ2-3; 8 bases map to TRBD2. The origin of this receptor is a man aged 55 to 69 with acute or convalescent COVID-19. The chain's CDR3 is CASSPGRGGGFSTDTQYF. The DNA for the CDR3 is TGTGCCAGCAGCCCCGGTAGAGGCGGGGGGTTTAGCACAGATACGCAGTATTTT.